This TCR beta chain is from a study of blood T cell repertoires in COVID-19. Turning to the study itself: Specimens from acute and convalescent COVID-19 originated in the United States, Italy and Spain. From T cells, B-cell-depleted T cells, or PBMCs came the material, which was cDNA or gDNA.

How the authors handled the data: Counts of nucleated cells, estimated from reference gene primer amplification, were obtained. Assay used: immunoSEQ multiplex PCR; TCRdb lists only in-frame clones, some missing. The V and J calls and the clone size are those of that table, but D and trimming were determined from the DNA. The sample includes over 60,000 clones, 75% to 90% of them seen just once. This clone turned up a few times. The TCR sequence derives from a woman aged 45 to 65 with active COVID-19. Material: peripheral blood.

In DNA, the CDR3 is TGTGCCAGCAATCGGGCAGGGAATAATCAGCCCCAGCATTTT. Protein: CASNRAGNNQPQHF. This chain connects TRBV27 to TRBJ1-5; D is perhaps TRBD1 (5 bases). V lost 7 bases and J lost 4, with 14 bases in between. This CDR3 is 14 amino acids long. Germline CDR1 and CDR2: MNHEY and SMNVEV (reference sequence).